The 30 T cell receptor beta chains in this list originate from one sample, sequenced in a study of shared clonotypes between healthy human individuals. As defined, naive CD8 cells were CD45RO-negative and positively selected for CCR7, with terminally differentiated effector memory CD45RA+ cells excluded. The method was immunoSEQ multiplex PCR; TCRdb's version includes in-frame clones alone and lacks a portion of them. The sample gives some 740,000 clones, around 92% of which show up once; under 30% is in the top ten. Source material: naive CD8+ T cells sorted from blood. These TCRs come from a man aged 25 to 40 in good health.

Turning to this clone: Additional DNA sequences in this sample encode the identical CDR3. The V call is TRBV29-1, the J call TRBJ2-5; perhaps TRBD2 as D (6 bases). The length of the CDR3 is 10 residues. CDR1 and CDR2 from the germline V gene are SQVTM and ANQGSEA. V dropped 6 bases and J dropped 4 bases, with 6 bases sitting between them. The CDR3: CSVGGETQYF. CDR3 DNA: TGCAGCGTGGGGGGAGAGACCCAGTACTTC.

CDR3 amino acids: CASRGAGGAIYGYTF. As DNA, the CDR3 is TGTGCCAGCAGGGGTGCGGGGGGAGCCATTTATGGCTACACCTTC. The gene calls are TRBV7-9 and TRBJ1-2; possible D gene TRBD1, 5 bases. Trimming removed 6 bases at V and 5 bases at J, with 19 bases between. This CDR3 is 15 amino acids long. Germline lookup yields CDR1 SEHNR and CDR2 FQNEAQ (reference sequence).

V and J are TRBV5-1 and TRBJ2-7; D not resolved. The germline V gene has CDR1 SGHRS and CDR2 YFSETQ. Between the trimmed V and J ends, which lost 0 bases and 3 bases, there was a span of 10 bases. This CDR3 comprises 14 residues. CDR3: CASSLAPESYEQYF. In DNA form, the CDR3 reads TGCGCCAGCAGCTTGGCACCAGAGAGCTACGAGCAGTACTTC.

The chain recombines TRBV29-1 with TRBJ2-7; the D is unclear. Germline-derived CDR1 and CDR2 are SQVTM and ANQGSEA. The CDR3 length is 13 residues. The V end was cut by 7 bases, the J end by 1 base, with 14 bases between. CDR3 sequence reads: CSGRRAGSYEQYF. CDR3 sequence (DNA): TGCAGCGGTAGACGGGCCGGATCCTACGAGCAGTACTTC.

This clone was recorded a few times. In the same sample, other DNA sequences code for this CDR3. The rearrangement uses TRBV27 and TRBJ2-2; D remains unclear. Trimming removed 5 bases from V and 0 bases from J, with 4 bases in between. The germline V gene encodes CDR1 MNHEY and CDR2 SMNVEV (reference sequence). CDR3 size: 13 residues. CDR3 residues: CASSPSNTGELFF. The CDR3 bases are TGTGCCAGCAGTCCTTCGAACACCGGGGAGCTGTTTTTT.

The chain couples TRBV7-2 to TRBJ2-7; D not certain. Looked up from germline, CDR1 is SGHTA and CDR2 is FQGNSA. The CDR3 runs 13 residues. The germline V and J ends were trimmed by 3 bases and 9 bases, with 15 bases remaining between them. CDR3 DNA: TGTGCCAGCAGCTTGCCCGGAATTCACGGGCAGTACTTC. It codes for CASSLPGIHGQYF.

The chain joins TRBV5-5 to TRBJ2-7; D not resolved. The CDR3 is 15 residues long. Looked up from germline, CDR1 is SGHKS and CDR2 is YYEKEE (reference sequence). The V end lost 4 bases, the J end lost 2 bases, and 16 bases lay between the germline ends. The CDR3 DNA sequence: TGTGCCAGCAGCGAAAAACCCCGGTTTACCTACGAGCAGTACTTC. It is translated as CASSEKPRFTYEQYF.

CDR3 region: CASSIRESQPQHF. CDR3 DNA sequence: TGTGCCAGTAGTATCAGGGAAAGTCAGCCCCAGCATTTT. V is TRBV19 and J is TRBJ1-5; D possibly corresponds to TRBD1 (5 bases). This CDR3 comprises 13 residues. The germline V gene has CDR1 LNHDA and CDR2 SQIVND (reference sequence). Deletions cut 3 bases from V and 6 bases from J, with 9 bases between.

The chain employs TRBV13 and TRBJ1-2; TRBD1 is a possible D gene (6 bases). Trimming removed 5 bases at V and 2 bases at J, with 15 bases between. Germline-derived CDR1 and CDR2 are PRHDT and FYEKMQ (reference sequence). The CDR3 has 15 residues. As DNA, the CDR3 is TGTGCCAGCAGCACCGGACAGCTACTAAACTATGGCTACACCTTC. This encodes CASSTGQLLNYGYTF.

In its sample, this clone was seen once. The chain couples TRBV29-1 to TRBJ2-7; D tentatively fits TRBD1 or TRBD2 (5 bases each). CDR1 is SQVTM and CDR2 is ANQGSEA in the germline V gene. This CDR3 spans 13 amino acids. V was clipped by 4 bases and J by 6 bases, with 16 bases between them. The CDR3 bases are TGCAGCGTTGGGCCGGGACCAAAGGGCGAGCAGTACTTC. It specifies CSVGPGPKGEQYF.

The V and J genes are TRBV4-1 and TRBJ1-2, with a weak D call TRBD1 (6 bases). CDR1 and CDR2 (germline): MGHRA, YSYEKL. The V and J ends lost 2 bases and 6 bases respectively, with 16 bases between them. The CDR3 has 15 amino acids. The CDR3 coding sequence is TGCGCCAGCAGCCAAACCGGTCTACCAGGGGATGGCTACACCTTC. Its translation: CASSQTGLPGDGYTF.

This chain links TRBV6-4 with TRBJ1-2, with D perhaps matching TRBD1 (6 bases). Trimming stripped 0 bases from V and 8 bases from J, with 13 bases between. CDR3 length equals 14 residues. The germline CDR1 and CDR2 sequences are MRHNA and SNTAGT. The CDR3 region has the DNA TGTGCCAGCAGTGACTCAATCGGGGGGCGCGGCTACACCTTC. Protein: CASSDSIGGRGYTF.

The rearrangement links TRBV4-3 to TRBJ1-2; D gene unclear. The length of the CDR3 is 15 residues. Germline-derived CDR1 and CDR2 are LGHNA and YSLEER. Trimming took 0 bases from V and 0 from J, leaving 8 bases between them. The CDR3 reads CASSQENSPNYGYTF. The CDR3 DNA reads TGCGCCAGCAGCCAAGAAAACAGCCCTAACTATGGCTACACCTTC.

Remarks on this clone: The sample has other DNA sequences that encode this CDR3 too. The genes are TRBV27 and TRBJ2-1; D possibly corresponds to TRBD2 (6 bases). CDR1 is MNHEY and CDR2 is SMNVEV in the germline V gene (reference sequence). The CDR3 runs 14 residues. V lost 2 bases and J lost 4, with 9 bases in between. The CDR3 bases are TGTGCCAGCAGTTTAGCGCGGGGTTACAATGAGCAGTTCTTC. Its translation: CASSLARGYNEQFF.

CDR3 sequence reads: CASSSLGGITDTQYF. The CDR3, as DNA: TGTGCCAGCAGCTCACTGGGCGGGATCACAGATACGCAGTATTTT. This sequence joins TRBV7-3 and TRBJ2-3, with D perhaps TRBD2 (6 bases). Trimming left V 4 bases short and J 2 bases short, with 13 bases between. Germline V CDR1 and CDR2: SGHTA, FQGTGA. CDR3 length: 15 amino acids.

The V gene is TRBV11-2, the J gene TRBJ2-1, with 7 bases aligning to TRBD1. Germline V gene lookup returns CDR1 SGHAT and CDR2 FQNNGV. V shed 4 bases and J 6 bases; nucleotides not matched to a gene: 9. CDR3 length: 15 residues. The CDR3 here is CASSSPDRDSNEQFF. CDR3 sequence (DNA): TGTGCCAGCAGCTCCCCTGACAGGGACAGCAATGAGCAGTTCTTC.

The chain links TRBV6-1 to TRBJ1-2; D perhaps matches TRBD1 (6 bases). Trimming removed 1 base at V and 4 bases at J, with 13 bases between. This CDR3 contains 15 residues. Germline assignment: CDR1 MNHNS and CDR2 SASEGT. For the CDR3, the DNA is TGTGCCAGCAGTGAAGGGGCGGAGGGGGGCTATGGCTACACCTTC. Translating it yields CASSEGAEGGYGYTF.

V usage is TRBV9 and J usage is TRBJ2-3; D gene ambiguous. The CDR3 runs 13 residues. V shed 3 bases and J shed 4 bases, with 9 bases lying between them. Germline assignment: CDR1 SGDLS and CDR2 YYNGEE. The CDR3 here is CASSAPRPDTQYF. The CDR3 DNA sequence: TGTGCCAGCAGCGCCCCCCGGCCAGATACGCAGTATTTT.

The V call is TRBV11-2, the J call TRBJ2-5; perhaps D is TRBD1 or TRBD2 (5 bases each). The CDR3 is 17 residues long. Trimming left V 6 bases short and J 2 bases short, with 22 bases between. Germline V gene sequence: CDR1 SGHAT, CDR2 FQNNGV. CDR3 in amino acids: CASSKHARASSQETQYF. CDR3 nucleotide sequence: TGTGCCAGCAGTAAACACGCCAGGGCTAGCTCTCAAGAGACCCAGTACTTC.

Remarks on this clone: A much larger clonotype is one base distant, so this may be a read error. J is TRBJ2-3 and V is TRBV27; D remains ambiguous. Trimming pared 6 bases from V and 2 bases from J, leaving 3 bases between. CDR1 is MNHEY, CDR2 SMNVEV, per germline (reference sequence). The CDR3 has 11 amino acids. CDR3 sequence reads: CASRFTDTQYF. The CDR3 region has the DNA TGTGCCAGCAGATTCACAGATACGCAGTATTTT.

The chain couples TRBV7-9 to TRBJ2-1, with 8 bases identical to TRBD1. J gave up 7 bases and V 2 bases, and 10 bases lay outside the gene matches. There are 16 residues in the CDR3. The germline V gene encodes CDR1 SEHNR and CDR2 FQNEAQ (reference sequence). The CDR3 is CASSLSRTGRPNEQFF. The CDR3 DNA is TGTGCCAGCAGCTTATCCCGGACAGGGCGGCCAAATGAGCAGTTCTTC.

The CDR3 here is CATANRDEQFF. The CDR3 coding sequence is TGTGCTACCGCCAATAGGGATGAGCAGTTCTTC. The gene calls are TRBV6-5 and TRBJ2-1; D call uncertain. CDR3 length: 11 residues. CDR1 and CDR2 (germline): MNHEY, SVGAGI.

V and J are TRBV5-6 and TRBJ1-5, with D tentatively TRBD1 (5 bases). V lost 3 bases and J lost 0, with 16 bases in between. The germline V gene has CDR1 SGHDT and CDR2 YYEEEE. The CDR3 runs to 17 residues. The chain's CDR3 is CASSYKGGDYSNQPQHF. CDR3 nucleotide sequence: TGTGCCAGCAGCTATAAGGGAGGGGATTATAGCAATCAGCCCCAGCATTTT.

The V and J genes are TRBV7-9 and TRBJ1-2; tentatively, D is TRBD1 (6 bases). Per the germline V gene, CDR1 is SEHNR and CDR2 is FQNEAQ (reference sequence). The V and J ends lost 3 bases and 3 bases respectively, with 11 bases between them. This CDR3 region has 14 residues. CDR3 amino acids: CASSFGGQHYGYTF. The DNA of the CDR3 is TGTGCCAGCAGCTTCGGGGGGCAACACTATGGCTACACCTTC.

V and J are TRBV9 and TRBJ2-3; 8 bases align to TRBD1. From germline, CDR1 is SGDLS and CDR2 YYNGEE. The CDR3 is made up of 15 amino acids. V lost 3 bases to trimming and J lost 6 bases; unmatched junction nucleotides: 9. CDR3 residues: CASSADRDRGDTQYF. The DNA of the CDR3 is TGTGCCAGCAGCGCGGACAGGGACCGGGGGGATACGCAGTATTTT.

The CDR3 is CASSGGTEDFYEQYF. The CDR3 coding sequence is TGTGCCAGCAGCGGTGGGACAGAAGATTTCTACGAGCAGTACTTC. The V gene is TRBV5-4, the J gene TRBJ2-7; the match to TRBD1 covers 7 bases. The CDR3 has 15 residues. Germline V gene lookup returns CDR1 SGHNT and CDR2 YYREEE (reference sequence). V trimming: 4 bases; J trimming: 3 bases; junction bases outside the gene matches: 10.

Here the CDR3 DNA reads TGTGCCAGCAGCCCTGACAGGGCTCACGAGCAGTACTTC. This translates into CASSPDRAHEQYF. V and J are TRBV7-8 and TRBJ2-7, with 7 bases lining up with TRBD1. Trimming removed 5 bases from V and 5 bases from J; junction bases left unmatched: 6. Per germline, CDR1 SGHVS and CDR2 FQNEAQ. This CDR3 contains 13 residues.

In this sample, this clone turned up a few times. The gene calls are TRBV28 and TRBJ1-1; 7 positions agree with TRBD1. The CDR3 is 15 amino acids. V lost 5 bases and J lost 0; bases outside the gene matches: 6. Germline-derived CDR1 and CDR2 are MDHEN and SYDVKM. CDR3 in amino acids: CASSGTAIMNTEAFF. CDR3 sequence (DNA): TGTGCCAGCAGTGGGACAGCGATTATGAACACTGAAGCTTTCTTT.

The V call is TRBV29-1, the J call TRBJ2-1, with 9 bases matching TRBD2. V trimming: 4 bases; J trimming: 9 bases; junction bases outside the gene matches: 13. The CDR3 has 15 residues. Germline lookup yields CDR1 SQVTM and CDR2 ANQGSEA. This CDR3 is CSVGARAGGPGEQFF. The CDR3 DNA follows: TGCAGCGTTGGGGCCCGGGCGGGAGGGCCAGGTGAGCAGTTCTTC.

For the CDR3, the DNA is TGTGCCTGGAGTGTACCCGGGAACACTGAAGCTTTCTTT. This encodes CAWSVPGNTEAFF. V is TRBV30 and J is TRBJ1-1; D unclear. Trimming shortened V by 0 bases and J by 1 base, and 6 bases separated the two germline ends. The CDR3 loop spans 13 amino acids. Per germline, CDR1 GTSNPN and CDR2 SVGIG (reference sequence).